Listed here are 25 T cell receptor beta chains from one sample, sequenced in a study of Graves' ophthalmopathy and Graves' hyperthyroidism. The sequenced template was RNA, covering the TCR beta CDR3 region. The first-round RT-PCR employed HTBI primers together with the Qiagen OneStep RT-PCR kit. A multiplex PCR was then performed as the second round. TCRdb fed the multiplex PCR reads into MiXCR, producing one record per CDR3 protein. The sample has approximately 500,000 distinct CDR3 sequences; approximately 15% are singletons. Sequencing input: blood. The receptors derive from a woman aged 30 to 39 with Graves' ophthalmopathy.

Here the CDR3 DNA reads TGTGCCAGCAGCTCAAATACAGGGGGCCGTGGCTACACCTTC. It specifies CASSSNTGGRGYTF. The chain recombines TRBV13 with TRBJ1-2; 9 bases fit TRBD1. CDR1 and CDR2 (germline): PRHDT, FYEKMQ (reference sequence). V trimming: 4 bases; J trimming: 7 bases; junction bases outside the gene matches: 7. This CDR3 has 14 residues.

V usage is TRBV29-1 and J usage is TRBJ2-7, with TRBD1 matching 7 bases. This CDR3 has 14 residues. Germline V gives CDR1 SQVTM, CDR2 ANQGSEA. Germline trimming cut 1 base from V and 2 bases from J; bases unmatched to any gene: 5. This CDR3 reads CSVEVKGGPYEQYF. Here the CDR3 DNA reads TGCAGCGTTGAAGTTAAAGGGGGCCCCTACGAGCAGTACTTC.

This clonotype was recorded many times. This chain uses TRBV6-5 with TRBJ2-7, with 9 nucleotides matching TRBD1. Germline CDR1 MNHEY, CDR2 SVGAGI. V shed 6 bases, J shed 4 bases, and the junction held 4 bases outside the gene matches. This CDR3 has 13 amino acids. The CDR3 here is CASSHGQGYEQYF. CDR3 nucleotide sequence: TGTGCCAGCAGCCACGGACAGGGGTACGAGCAGTACTTC.

This clonotype was observed many times. The chain carries TRBV24-1 and TRBJ2-6; 7 nucleotides align to TRBD1. With 4 bases clipped from V and 4 bases from J, the junction kept 6 bases outside the gene matches. The CDR3 loop spans 16 amino acids. Germline lookup yields CDR1 KGHDR and CDR2 SFDVKD. This CDR3 reads CATSEPTGVGANVLTF. CDR3 coding DNA: TGTGCCACCAGTGAGCCCACAGGGGTAGGGGCCAACGTCCTGACTTTC.

This clonotype is deemed medium-sized. This chain joins TRBV29-1 and TRBJ2-7; D is undetermined. Trimming cost V 7 bases and J 2 bases, with 18 bases left between them. This CDR3 region has 14 residues. The germline gives CDR1 SQVTM, CDR2 ANQGSEA. CDR3 loop: CSAEHQDITYEQYF. The CDR3 DNA is TGCAGCGCGGAACACCAAGATATAACCTACGAGCAGTACTTC.

In its sample, this clonotype was seen many times. The V and J genes are TRBV12-3 or TRBV12-4 and TRBJ1-2; 7 nucleotides align to TRBD1. This CDR3 region has 14 residues. V lost 3 bases and J lost 4; bases outside the gene matches: 5. The CDR3 bases are TGTGCCAGCAGTTTGGACAGGAGGGGCTATGGCTACACCTTC. Translated: CASSLDRRGYGYTF.

This clonotype was observed many times. This sequence joins TRBV4-1 and TRBJ1-1; D is unresolved. The CDR3 spans 13 residues. Germline-derived CDR1 and CDR2 are MGHRA and YSYEKL. V was shortened by 3 bases and J by 5 bases, with 10 bases between the two germline ends. The CDR3 sequence is CASSQGRGTEAFF. The DNA for the CDR3 is TGCGCCAGCAGCCAGGGGAGAGGGACTGAAGCTTTCTTT.

Remarks on this clonotype: This may be a read error, as it is one base from a much larger clone. This rearrangement joins TRBV9 to TRBJ1-1; TRBD1 is a possible D gene (5 bases). In germline, CDR1 is SGDLS, CDR2 YYNGEE. There are 13 residues in the CDR3. The CDR3 is CASSAWGNTKACF. CDR3 DNA sequence: TGTGCCAGCAGCGCTTGGGGGAACACTAAAGCTTGCTTT. The full variable domain, in which reference TRBV9 and TRBJ1-1 provide the parts outside the CDR3, is DSGVTQTPKHLITATGQRVTLRCSPRSGDLSVYWYQQSLDQGLQFLIQYYNGEERAKGNILERFSAQQFPDLHSELNLSSLELGDSALYFCASSAWGNTKACFGQGTRLTVV.

This clonotype has a count of ten or more. This chain joins TRBV7-6 and TRBJ2-5; 8 nucleotides agree with TRBD2. The CDR3 has 14 residues. The V and J ends lost 4 bases and 3 bases, in that order; junction bases with no gene match: 4. Germline V lookup: CDR1 SGHVS, CDR2 FNYEAQ. CDR3 coding DNA: TGTGCCAGCAGCTCAACGGGGGGGGAAGAGACCCAGTACTTC. This encodes CASSSTGGEETQYF.

This clonotype was recorded a few times. The chain links TRBV5-8 to TRBJ1-1, with 7 bases identical to TRBD1. This CDR3 has 14 residues. J was trimmed by 4 bases and V by 4 bases; bases with no gene match: 7. Germline V gene lookup returns CDR1 SGHTS and CDR2 YDEGEE. The CDR3 coding sequence is TGTGCCAGCAGCATCGGACAGGAGGGCACTGAAGCTTTCTTT. This encodes CASSIGQEGTEAFF.

This clonotype has ten or more counts. The chain links TRBV12-5 to TRBJ1-3, with no clear D. This CDR3 contains 17 residues. CDR1 LGHNT and CDR2 FRNRAP come from the germline V gene. Trimming pared 0 bases from V and 4 bases from J, leaving 16 bases between. CDR3 region: CASGLVTDLTVGNTIYF. DNA for the CDR3: TGTGCTAGTGGTTTGGTCACAGACCTCACTGTCGGAAACACCATATATTTT.

This clonotype was observed many times. The V and J genes are TRBV24-1 and TRBJ2-7; 9 bases align to TRBD1. After removal of 2 bases from V and 2 bases from J, the junction contained 12 bases not matched to a gene. This CDR3 has 18 amino acids. Germline V gives CDR1 KGHDR, CDR2 SFDVKD. In nucleotides, the CDR3 is TGTGCCACCAGTGATTCCCTTCAGGGACAGGGAGGAACCTACGAGCAGTACTTC. This sequence encodes CATSDSLQGQGGTYEQYF.

This rearrangement joins TRBV2 to TRBJ1-2, with 9 nucleotides matching TRBD1. The CDR3 has 15 amino acids. V was clipped by 5 bases and J by 6 bases; unmatched bases: 10. CDR1 and CDR2 (germline): SNHLY, FYNNEI. CDR3 coding DNA: TGTGCCAGCAGTTACTTAGGGACAGGGTTTGATGGCTACACCTTC. It encodes CASSYLGTGFDGYTF. Based on the CDR3 plus reference TRBV2 and TRBJ1-2, the full variable domain is EPEVTQTPSHQVTQMGQEVILRCVPISNHLYFYWYRQILGQKVEFLVSFYNNEISEKSEIFDDQFSVERPDGSNFTLKIRSTKLEDSAMYFCASSYLGTGFDGYTFGSGTRLTVV.

This chain links TRBV6-1 with TRBJ2-5; TRBD1 might be the D (8 bases). The CDR3 loop spans 16 amino acids. Trimming shortened V by 4 bases and J by 3 bases, and 18 bases separated the two germline ends. Germline V gene sequence: CDR1 MNHNS, CDR2 SASEGT. CDR3 sequence: CASSGRAQGGEETQYF. For the CDR3, the DNA is TGTGCCAGCAGTGGCCGAGCACAGGGGGGGGAAGAGACCCAGTACTTC.

This clonotype was observed many times. This chain uses TRBV7-3 with TRBJ1-1, with a possible D match to TRBD1 (6 bases). V lost 4 bases and J 3 bases, leaving 12 bases between the germline ends. The CDR3 has 14 residues. Looked up from germline, CDR1 is SGHTA and CDR2 is FQGTGA. The CDR3 nucleotides are TGTGCCAGCAGCTCATATCCAGGGGACACTGAAGCTTTCTTT. Encoded protein: CASSSYPGDTEAFF. Variable domain in full (rest from reference TRBV7-3 and TRBJ1-1): GAGVSQTPSNKVTEKGKYVELRCDPISGHTALYWYRQSLGQGPEFLIYFQGTGAADDSGLPNDRFFAVRPEGSVSTLKIQRTERGDSAVYLCASSSYPGDTEAFFGQGTRLTVV.

There are many counts of this clonotype. The J gene is TRBJ1-5, the V gene TRBV2; 7 positions agree with TRBD1. V shed 10 bases and J 2 bases; nucleotides not matched to a gene: 5. In germline, CDR1 is SNHLY, CDR2 FYNNEI. The CDR3 covers 13 residues. CDR3: CAISGTGNQPQHF. Written as DNA, the CDR3 is TGTGCCATAAGTGGGACAGGCAATCAGCCCCAGCATTTT.

This clonotype was seen many times. V gene TRBV3-1 combines with J gene TRBJ2-7; D gene uncertain. The CDR3 contains 12 residues. Germline V gene data show CDR1 as LGHDT and CDR2 as YNNKEL (reference sequence). Trimming removed 0 bases at V and 9 bases at J, with 9 bases between. CDR3 DNA: TGTGCCAGCAGCCAAGAGCGAGCGTGGCAGTACTTC. This sequence encodes CASSQERAWQYF.

This clonotype was seen many times. This chain uses TRBV3-1 with TRBJ1-2, with D possibly TRBD1 on 5 matching bases. Trimming pared 0 bases from V and 6 bases from J, leaving 17 bases between. Looked up from germline, CDR1 is LGHDT and CDR2 is YNNKEL (reference sequence). This CDR3 spans 16 amino acids. The CDR3, as DNA: TGTGCCAGCAGCCAAGACTTATTGATCCTAGGGGATGGCTACACCTTC. Translating gives CASSQDLLILGDGYTF.

This rearrangement joins TRBV13 to TRBJ2-5; 7 bases fit TRBD2. CDR1 and CDR2 (germline): PRHDT, FYEKMQ (reference sequence). The ends lost 5 bases at V and 5 bases at J; junction bases unmatched: 14. The CDR3 has 16 amino acids. The CDR3 spells CASSISGPREGETQYF. DNA for the CDR3: TGTGCCAGCAGCATCTCCGGGCCCAGGGAGGGGGAGACCCAGTACTTC.

For the CDR3, the DNA is TGTGCCAGCAGAGCTGACAGGGGGAACACCGGGGAGCTGTTTTTT. Translating gives CASRADRGNTGELFF. This chain links TRBV6-1 with TRBJ2-2; 8 bases match TRBD1. The CDR3 runs to 15 residues. Germline CDR1 reads MNHNS; CDR2 reads SASEGT. J was trimmed by 1 base and V by 6 bases; bases with no gene match: 4.

The table lists this clonotype with many counts. The rearrangement joins TRBV6-1 to TRBJ1-1; TRBD1 agrees at 8 bases. J gave up 4 bases and V 5 bases, and 9 bases lay outside the gene matches. Germline CDR1 and CDR2: MNHNS and SASEGT. The CDR3 has 15 amino acids. CDR3 sequence reads: CASSRRQGWSTEAFF. The DNA for the CDR3 is TGTGCCAGCAGTAGACGACAGGGGTGGAGCACTGAAGCTTTCTTT.

This clonotype was observed a handful of times. The gene calls are TRBV4-1 and TRBJ1-2; the D is unclear. Trimming removed 0 bases at V and 3 bases at J, with 23 bases between. The CDR3 extends over 19 amino acids. Germline CDR1 is MGHRA and CDR2 is YSYEKL. This chain's CDR3 is CASSQDMRGSISSHYGYTF. CDR3 coding DNA: TGCGCCAGCAGCCAAGATATGAGAGGCAGCATTAGCTCTCACTATGGCTACACCTTC.

This clonotype was detected ten times or more. The chain links TRBV10-3 to TRBJ1-1; D is perhaps TRBD1 (6 bases). CDR1 is ENHRY, CDR2 SYGVKD, per germline. V lost 0 bases to trimming and J lost 1 base, with 9 bases between them. The length of the CDR3 is 15 residues. CDR3: CAISESGTRNTEAFF. The CDR3 coding sequence is TGTGCCATCAGTGAGTCCGGGACAAGGAACACTGAAGCTTTCTTT.

The table lists this clonotype with many counts. V is TRBV4-1 and J is TRBJ2-7; tentative D call: TRBD2 (5 bases). The CDR3 length is 16 residues. Germline V gene sequence: CDR1 MGHRA, CDR2 YSYEKL. Trimming removed 0 bases at V and 0 bases at J, with 12 bases between. The CDR3 DNA reads TGCGCCAGCAGCCAAGATCCCCAGGAGGTCTCCTACGAGCAGTACTTC. This gives the protein CASSQDPQEVSYEQYF.

This clonotype came up many times. The chain recombines TRBV19 with TRBJ1-1; D not resolved. CDR3 size: 15 residues. The germline gives CDR1 LNHDA, CDR2 SQIVND (reference sequence). V was pared by 7 bases and J by 0 bases, with 15 bases between. The CDR3 spells CASMGGGWLNTEAFF. Here the CDR3 DNA reads TGTGCCAGTATGGGAGGAGGGTGGCTGAACACTGAAGCTTTCTTT.